The 11 T cell receptor beta chains reported below all come from one sample, sequenced in a study of Ad26.COV2.S vaccination and SARS-CoV-2 variants. Only in-frame clones appear in the TCRdb table, and some are missing; sequencing was by immunoSEQ multiplex PCR. The data hold 350,000 to 450,000 clones, with around 83% observed a single time. Treatment of the sample: around 19 received Ad26.COV2.S at low or high dose, single or two shots; 5 received placebo; per-sample allocation not given. The samples date from day 63 after the first vaccine or placebo injection. This material consisted of peripheral blood, taken in a trial of Ad26.COV2.S vaccine versus placebo. The source is a person between 18 and 65 years old who received the Ad26.COV2.S COVID-19 vaccine or a placebo.

The chain is built from TRBV4-1 and TRBJ2-4; possible D gene TRBD2, 6 bases. CDR3 size: 15 residues. The germline CDR1 and CDR2 sequences are MGHRA and YSYEKL. V lost 3 bases to trimming and J lost 2 bases, with 11 bases between them. The CDR3 bases are TGCGCCAGCAGCCAGCTGGGACTTCCCAAAAACATTCAGTACTTC. Amino acid sequence: CASSQLGLPKNIQYF.

This chain uses TRBV3-1 (or the pseudogene TRBV3-2) with TRBJ2-1, with 10 bases that match TRBD2. The CDR3 is 19 amino acids. Per the germline V gene, CDR1 is LGHDT and CDR2 is YNNKEL (reference sequence). Trimming cost V 1 base and J 9 bases; bases outside gene matches: 18. The CDR3 here is CASSQGLKYWLAGASEQFF. The CDR3 DNA is TGTGCCAGCAGCCAAGGGCTTAAATATTGGCTAGCGGGAGCTAGTGAGCAGTTCTTC.

The chain recombines TRBV11-2 with TRBJ1-4, with a tentative D call TRBD1 (5 bases). Trimming shortened V by 1 base and J by 7 bases, and 13 bases separated the two germline ends. Germline V gives CDR1 SGHAT, CDR2 FQNNGV. The CDR3 is made up of 15 amino acids. In nucleotides, the CDR3 is TGTGCCAGCAGCTTAGCGGCGGCGGGGGGTGAAAAACTGTTTTTT. This sequence encodes CASSLAAAGGEKLFF.

CDR3 sequence reads: CASSGVIPGGLTYNEQFF. The DNA of the CDR3 is TGTGCCAGCAGTGGAGTTATACCGGGAGGTTTAACCTACAATGAGCAGTTCTTC. V gene TRBV27 combines with J gene TRBJ2-1, with 7 bases lining up with TRBD2. CDR3 length: 18 amino acids. V gave up 5 bases and J gave up 2 bases; unmatched junction bases: 15. Germline CDR1 reads MNHEY; CDR2 reads SMNVEV (reference sequence).

This rearrangement joins TRBV4-1 to TRBJ1-1; TRBD1 agrees at 9 bases. The CDR3 sequence is 15 residues long. V lost 4 bases, J lost 5 bases, and 8 bases stayed unmatched. CDR1 and CDR2 (germline): MGHRA, YSYEKL. The CDR3 DNA follows: TGCGCCAGCAGCCCATCCGGGACAGGGTCGACTGAAGCTTTCTTT. Translating gives CASSPSGTGSTEAFF.

A single count supports this clone. The V and J genes are TRBV6-2 or TRBV6-3 and TRBJ2-1; TRBD2 aligns across 8 bases. The CDR3 covers 14 residues. The junction had 8 bases not matched to a gene; V was cut back by 5 bases and J by 8 bases. The germline V gene encodes CDR1 MNHEY and CDR2 SVGEGT. CDR3 sequence reads: CASSAGGAGYEQFF. CDR3 in DNA: TGTGCCAGCAGTGCGGGGGGAGCAGGGTATGAGCAGTTCTTC.

This rearrangement joins TRBV9 to TRBJ2-2; no firm D call. The ends were cut back, 0 bases at V and 3 bases at J, with 3 bases in the middle. CDR1 and CDR2 (germline): SGDLS, YYNGEE. The CDR3 extends over 13 amino acids. CDR3 protein: CASSVAYTGELFF. CDR3 DNA: TGTGCCAGCAGCGTAGCCTACACCGGGGAGCTGTTTTTT.

The rearrangement joins TRBV7-2 to TRBJ1-5; maybe TRBD1 (6 bases). The V and J ends lost 5 bases and 7 bases respectively, with 12 bases between them. The CDR3 extends over 13 amino acids. CDR1 is SGHTA, CDR2 FQGNSA, per germline. The CDR3 DNA sequence: TGTGCCAGCAGCCGCGGACAGAGACAGCCCCAGCATTTT. Amino acids: CASSRGQRQPQHF.

This clone was found once. The chain recombines TRBV7-9 with TRBJ1-1; unclear D gene. This CDR3 comprises 13 residues. Trimming removed 4 bases at V and 2 bases at J, with 8 bases between. CDR1 and CDR2 from the germline V gene are SEHNR and FQNEAQ (reference sequence). Written as DNA, the CDR3 is TGTGCCAGCAGCTCAACAGAAAACACTGAAGCTTTCTTT. Translation gives CASSSTENTEAFF.

The rearrangement uses TRBV6-5 and TRBJ1-3; 7 nucleotides align to TRBD1. V was clipped by 6 bases and J by 7 bases; unmatched bases: 6. Germline V gene lookup returns CDR1 MNHEY and CDR2 SVGAGI. CDR3 length: 13 amino acids. CDR3 residues: CASSGTEWNTIYF. For the CDR3, the DNA is TGTGCCAGCAGCGGGACAGAGTGGAACACCATATATTTT.

This clone was picked up one time. This rearrangement joins TRBV5-1 to TRBJ1-3; no definite D call. There are 15 residues in the CDR3. V lost 2 bases to trimming and J lost 0 bases, with 9 bases between them. Germline CDR1 is SGHRS and CDR2 is YFSETQ. CDR3 amino acids: CASSFSPDSGNTIYF. For the CDR3, the DNA is TGCGCCAGCAGCTTCTCACCGGACTCTGGAAACACCATATATTTT. The full variable domain, rest sourced from reference TRBV5-1 and TRBJ1-3, is KAGVTQTPRYLIKTRGQQVTLSCSPISGHRSVSWYQQTPGQGLQFLFEYFSETQRNKGNFPGRFSGRQFSNSRSEMNVSTLELGDSALYLCASSFSPDSGNTIYFGEGSWLTVV.